Ten or more counts support the clone carrying this TCR beta chain. Its antigen remains unidentified. The data belong to a study of spatial heterogeneity in lung cancer. Study at large: Tumor-region TCR transcript counts correlated strongly with a T cell module score from matched bulk RNA-seq. Study outcomes and limitations: Expanded intratumoral alpha and beta TCR counts tracked tumor mutation counts.

This CDR3 is built from 14 residues. The germline CDR1 and CDR2 sequences are SGHDT and YYEEEE. After removal of 3 bases from V and 8 bases from J, the junction contained 6 bases not matched to a gene. Sample time point: sample taken at primary tumor resection. TCRdb analysed the 5' RACE reads with MiXCR anew, one entry per CDR3 protein. The sample records 17,000 or so distinct CDR3 sequences, roughly 6.5% being singletons. The material was lung tumor tissue, obtained at surgery. The genes are TRBV5-6 and TRBJ2-1; 9 bases are a match to TRBD1. This receptor was taken from a female donor with early-stage non-small cell lung cancer. The CDR3 here is CASSSWDRDYEQFF. The CDR3 DNA sequence: TGTGCCAGCAGCTCTTGGGACAGGGACTATGAGCAGTTCTTC.